This T cell receptor (beta chain) was identified in a study of cytomegalovirus exposure and HLA in healthy donors. Overall study findings and caveats: Later findings reportedly placed an Asian-associated ancestry cluster below the approximately 670-donor mean for N-insertions.

The germline CDR1 and CDR2 sequences are SGHRS and YFSETQ. Trimming removed 0 bases from V and 6 bases from J; junction bases left unmatched: 13. The CDR3 totals 17 residues. For this clone: Its antigen is unidentified.

Use of 60 Vbeta and 13 Jbeta primers characterized the PCR. The table came from immunoSEQ multiplex PCR; TCRdb's copy has only in-frame clones and leaves some out. The sample shows 100,000 to 150,000 clones, roughly 77% of them seen only once. V is TRBV5-1 and J is TRBJ2-5; 8 bases agree with TRBD2. The origin of this receptor is a woman in her thirties in good health and CMV-seronegative. Specimen: PBMCs. The CDR3 coding sequence is TGCGCCAGCAGCTTGGGACTTAGCGGGGCCGGGAGGAAGACCCAGTACTTC. Amino acid sequence: CASSLGLSGAGRKTQYF. Drawing the rest from reference TRBV5-1 and TRBJ2-5, the complete variable domain is KAGVTQTPRYLIKTRGQQVTLSCSPISGHRSVSWYQQTPGQGLQFLFEYFSETQRNKGNFPGRFSGRQFSNSRSEMNVSTLELGDSALYLCASSLGLSGAGRKTQYFGPGTRLLVL.